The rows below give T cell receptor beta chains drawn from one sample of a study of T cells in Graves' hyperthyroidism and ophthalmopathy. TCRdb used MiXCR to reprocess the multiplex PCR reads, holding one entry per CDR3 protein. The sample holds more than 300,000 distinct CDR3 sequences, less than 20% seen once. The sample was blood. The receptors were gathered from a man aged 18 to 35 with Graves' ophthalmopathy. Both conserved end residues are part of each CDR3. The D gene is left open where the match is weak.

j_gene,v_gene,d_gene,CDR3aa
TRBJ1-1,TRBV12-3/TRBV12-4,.,CASSLNRNTEAFF
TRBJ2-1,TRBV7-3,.,CASSPPGIREVGEQFF
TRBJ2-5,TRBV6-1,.,CASSERAGQYQETQYF
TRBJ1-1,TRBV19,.,CASRLANTEAFF
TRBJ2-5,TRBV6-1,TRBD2,CASSPGGEGQQYF
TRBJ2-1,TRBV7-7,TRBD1,CASSEVGTGVPYNEQFF
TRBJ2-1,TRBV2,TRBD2,CASRVTSGAGNEQFF
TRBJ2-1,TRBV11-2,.,CASSLIRNNEQFF
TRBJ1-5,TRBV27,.,CASSLMSGNQPQHF
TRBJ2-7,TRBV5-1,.,CASSSSGATYEQYF
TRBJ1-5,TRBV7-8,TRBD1,CASSPDRDSILAQHF
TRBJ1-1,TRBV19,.,CASSIGQANTEAFF
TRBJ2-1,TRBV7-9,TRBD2,CASSLHSGGGASEQFF
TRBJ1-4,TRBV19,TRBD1,CASSERTGTNEKLFF
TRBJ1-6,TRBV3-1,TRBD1,CASSQDQTGGGSPLHF
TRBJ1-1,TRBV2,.,CASSRAGVGEAFF
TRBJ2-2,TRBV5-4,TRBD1,CASSDPGQGGTGELFF
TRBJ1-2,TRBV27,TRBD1,CASSRDRFGGYTF
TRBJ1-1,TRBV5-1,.,CASSRYRDKEWITEAFF
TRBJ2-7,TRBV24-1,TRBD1,CATSDPGTGTHEQYF
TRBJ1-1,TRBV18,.,CASSPQHGRGTEAFF
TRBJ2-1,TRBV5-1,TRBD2,CASSLRLAGGHEQFF
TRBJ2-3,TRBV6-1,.,CASSEQGREDTQYF